Listed below are T cell receptor beta chains from one sample, sequenced in a study of T-cell memory formation after mild COVID-19. TCRdb reprocessed the 5' RACE reads with MiXCR, giving one entry per CDR3 protein. There are over 350,000 distinct CDR3 sequences in the sample; about 15% occur only once, and roughly 21% lies in the top ten. The sequenced material came from PBMCs or a T cell subset sorted from them (not recorded which). These receptors originate from a man aged 18 to 30 who had mild COVID-19 (a few samples of this study predate the infection). Cell type and time point are not known. Each CDR3 is given with its conserved first and last residue. The D gene is left open where the match is weak. Only part of the rows carry a size: once, few, many, or a class if the clone is expanded.

j_gene,v_gene,d_gene,abundance,CDR3aa,CDR3nt
TRBJ2-7,TRBV12-3/TRBV12-4,TRBD1,few,CASTSSRTGAYEQYF,TGTGCCAGCACTTCCTCTCGGACAGGGGCCTACGAGCAGTACTTC
TRBJ1-2,TRBV30,.,.,CACYNGRGYTF,TGTGCCTGCTATAATGGGCGAGGCTACACCTTC
TRBJ1-2,TRBV24-1,.,.,CATSSPVEGPYGYTF,TGTGCCACCAGTAGTCCGGTAGAAGGCCCCTATGGCTACACCTTC
TRBJ2-3,TRBV2,.,once,CASSGRVYPDTQYF,TGTGCCAGCAGTGGTAGGGTCTACCCAGATACGCAGTATTTT
TRBJ1-3,TRBV5-1,TRBD1,.,CASSDGQGAGNTIYF,TGCGCCAGCAGCGACGGACAGGGGGCTGGAAACACCATATATTTT
TRBJ2-5,TRBV29-1,.,.,CSVVAGRETQYF,TGCAGCGTTGTGGCAGGCCGAGAGACCCAGTACTTC
TRBJ1-2,TRBV7-9,.,.,CASSFRRSYGYTF,TGTGCCAGCAGCTTTAGAAGATCCTATGGCTACACCTTC
TRBJ2-3,TRBV25-1,.,few,CAPDRVRPDTQYF,TGTGCCCCCGACCGTGTCAGGCCAGATACGCAGTATTTT
TRBJ1-2,TRBV24-1,TRBD1,.,CATSDAHRGYGYTF,TGTGCCACCAGTGATGCCCACAGGGGCTACGGCTACACCTTC
TRBJ1-5,TRBV6-6,TRBD1,few,CASTNQGVGVRHQPQHF,TGTGCCAGCACCAACCAGGGGGTGGGGGTGAGGCATCAGCCCCAGCATTTT
TRBJ2-1,TRBV2,.,.,CASSEMGGSGLYNEQFF,TGTGCCAGCAGTGAAATGGGAGGTTCCGGACTTTACAATGAGCAGTTCTTC
TRBJ2-3,TRBV6-5,.,few,CASSPTQGTSTDTQYF,TGTGCCAGCAGTCCGACACAGGGAACTAGCACAGATACGCAGTATTTT
TRBJ1-1,TRBV2,.,.,CASRDRGLTQEAFF,TGTGCCAGCAGGGACCGGGGATTGACCCAAGAAGCTTTCTTT
TRBJ1-4,TRBV7-2,TRBD1,.,CASSPTGVQNEKLFF,TGTGCCAGCAGCCCTACAGGGGTCCAAAATGAAAAACTGTTTTTT
TRBJ2-3,TRBV6-5,.,few,CARTFPGIYTQYF,TGTGCCAGGACCTTTCCCGGGATCTATACGCAGTATTTT
TRBJ2-7,TRBV11-2,TRBD1,.,CASSIRDRGAYEQYF,TGTGCCAGCAGCATTCGGGACAGGGGGGCCTACGAGCAGTACTTC
TRBJ2-2,TRBV29-1,TRBD2,few,CSALAGGPVGELFF,TGCAGCGCCCTAGCGGGGGGGCCGGTCGGGGAGCTGTTTTTT
TRBJ2-7,TRBV5-6,TRBD1,.,CASSRGTGEHEQYF,TGTGCCAGCAGCCGGGGGACAGGGGAGCACGAGCAGTACTTC
TRBJ2-1,TRBV4-1,TRBD2,few,CASSRLAGGSNNEQFF,TGCGCCAGCAGCCGTTTAGCGGGGGGGTCCAACAATGAGCAGTTCTTC
TRBJ1-1,TRBV2,.,few,CASTYTAWTEAFF,TGTGCCAGCACATACACGGCATGGACTGAAGCTTTCTTT
TRBJ2-1,TRBV4-2,TRBD1,few,CASSQDSGTGQFF,TGTGCCAGCAGCCAAGATTCCGGGACAGGGCAGTTCTTC
TRBJ1-1,TRBV29-1,.,many,CMVTNTEAFF,TGCATGGTTACGAACACTGAAGCTTTCTTT
TRBJ2-5,TRBV5-1,.,few,CASSFGQPYQETQYF,TGCGCCAGCAGCTTCGGACAGCCGTACCAAGAGACCCAGTACTTC
TRBJ1-2,TRBV11-1,.,few,CASSNGGSEGYYGYTF,TGTGCCAGCAGCAACGGGGGCTCGGAGGGGTACTATGGCTACACCTTC
TRBJ1-5,TRBV15,.,few,CATSRSGYQPQHF,TGTGCCACCAGCAGATCTGGTTATCAGCCCCAGCATTTT
TRBJ2-1,TRBV7-2,.,many,CASSLQGSSYNEQFF,TGTGCCAGCAGCCTACAGGGAAGCTCCTACAATGAGCAGTTCTTC
TRBJ2-5,TRBV7-3,.,.,CASSLSASPETQYF,TGTGCCAGCAGCTTAAGTGCTAGCCCCGAGACCCAGTACTTC
TRBJ2-3,TRBV6-2/TRBV6-3,TRBD2,many,CASRTSGTDTQYF,TGTGCCAGCAGAACTAGCGGCACAGATACGCAGTATTTT
TRBJ1-2,TRBV4-1,.,few,CASSQGAGDAGDGYTF,TGCGCCAGCAGCCAAGGGGCAGGGGACGCGGGCGATGGCTACACCTTC
TRBJ2-5,TRBV3-1,.,few,CASSLHARQETQYF,TGTGCCAGCAGCCTGCATGCCCGCCAAGAGACCCAGTACTTC
TRBJ2-3,TRBV7-3,TRBD2,.,CASSSYLAGGPDTQYF,TGTGCCAGCAGCTCCTACTTAGCGGGGGGGCCGGATACGCAGTATTTT
TRBJ2-5,TRBV6-6,.,few,CASSYSIGARETQYF,TGTGCCAGCAGTTACTCGATAGGGGCTAGAGAGACCCAGTACTTC
TRBJ2-5,TRBV4-3,.,.,CASSQDGGPETQYF,TGCGCCAGCAGCCAAGACGGGGGTCCTGAGACCCAGTACTTC
TRBJ2-2,TRBV7-2,TRBD1,.,CASSLMGQSLNTGELFF,TGTGCCAGCAGCTTGATGGGACAGAGTTTGAACACCGGGGAGCTGTTTTTT
TRBJ1-3,TRBV7-9,.,few,CASSLRWAGSSGNTIYF,TGTGCCAGCAGCTTACGGTGGGCAGGGAGCTCTGGAAACACCATATATTTT
TRBJ2-7,TRBV7-6,TRBD1,few,CASSPDGQAIYEQYF,TGTGCCAGCAGCCCAGATGGACAGGCGATCTACGAGCAGTACTTC
TRBJ2-2,TRBV5-1,TRBD2,.,CASSLITPGLAGYTNTGELFF,TGCGCCAGCAGCTTGATTACGCCGGGACTAGCGGGATACACGAACACCGGGGAGCTGTTTTTT
TRBJ1-1,TRBV18,TRBD1,few,CASSPNRQGMNTEAFF,TGTGCCAGCTCACCCAATCGACAGGGGATGAACACTGAAGCTTTCTTT
TRBJ1-1,TRBV12-3/TRBV12-4,.,few,CASSRSVKPEAFF,TGTGCCAGCAGTCGTAGTGTCAAACCTGAAGCTTTCTTT
TRBJ2-3,TRBV10-3,TRBD2,few,CATGGGPSTDTQYF,TGTGCCACCGGCGGGGGGCCTAGCACAGATACGCAGTATTTT